This T cell receptor (beta chain) emerged from a study of OX40 agonist ivuxolimab in advanced cancers. The assay was immunoSEQ multiplex PCR, and TCRdb's table has in-frame clones only and misses some. The table shows about 36,000 clones, with 81% occurring only once. The CDR3 loop spans 15 amino acids. In germline, CDR1 is SNHLY, CDR2 FYNNEI. V lost 5 bases and J lost 1, with 12 bases in between. The receptor was derived from an adult with an advanced solid tumor such as melanoma, head and neck, liver or kidney cancer. The sequencing used CD4+ or CD8+ T cells sorted from blood, collected in a trial of the OX40 agonist ivuxolimab. The chain links TRBV2 to TRBJ2-4; TRBD2 might be the D (7 bases). CDR3: CASSTGRGAKNIQYF. DNA of the CDR3: TGTGCCAGCAGTACAGGGCGGGGGGCCAAAAACATTCAGTACTTC.